This TCR beta chain was recovered during a study of regulatory and conventional T cells in RAG deficiency. V was clipped by 0 bases and J by 5 bases, with 5 bases between them. The CDR3 contains 12 residues. Germline V CDR1 and CDR2: SGHNT, YYREEE (reference sequence). Blood CD4+ CD25-low CD127-high conventional T cells supplied the genomic DNA template. The study, taken as a whole, reports: Compared with controls, unique Treg TCR beta sequences dropped roughly 94-fold in Omenn syndrome and CID/AS. Omenn CD25-high CD127-low cells may be activated cells, not true Tregs.

TCRdb keeps only in-frame clones here, not all; method: immunoSEQ multiplex PCR. The table shows approximately 22,000 clones, with 95% to 96% occurring only once. In regard to this clone: The antigen remains undetermined.

The same data also went into a second study, on regulatory T cells. That source adds: The primer mix had 52 TRBV and 13 TRBJ primers. Skewed V and J usage and few unique V-J pairs marked patient repertoires, most in Tregs.

The chain recombines TRBV5-4 with TRBJ1-2; no clear D gene. Sequences were obtained from CD25- CD4+ T cells sorted from blood. The TCR comes from a human donor in good health. The CDR3 here is CASSLESYGYTF. In DNA, the CDR3 is TGTGCCAGCAGCTTGGAATCGTATGGCTACACCTTC.